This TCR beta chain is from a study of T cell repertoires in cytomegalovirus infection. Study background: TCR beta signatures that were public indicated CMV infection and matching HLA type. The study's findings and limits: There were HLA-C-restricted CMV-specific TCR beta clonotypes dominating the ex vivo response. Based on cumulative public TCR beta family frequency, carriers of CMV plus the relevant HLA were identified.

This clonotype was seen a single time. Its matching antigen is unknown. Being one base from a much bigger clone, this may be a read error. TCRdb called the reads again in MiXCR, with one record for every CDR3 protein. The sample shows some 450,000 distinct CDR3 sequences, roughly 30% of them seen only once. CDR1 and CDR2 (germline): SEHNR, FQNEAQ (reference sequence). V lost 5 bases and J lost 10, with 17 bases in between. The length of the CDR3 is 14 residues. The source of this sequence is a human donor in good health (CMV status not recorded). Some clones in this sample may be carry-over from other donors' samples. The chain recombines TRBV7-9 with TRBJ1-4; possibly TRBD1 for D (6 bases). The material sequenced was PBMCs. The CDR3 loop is CASSPTVGGGKLFF. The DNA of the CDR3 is TGTGCCAGCAGCCCGACAGTTGGAGGGGGAAAACTGTTTTTT.